This entry lists 24 T cell receptor beta chains sequenced from one sample in a study of shared clonotypes between healthy human individuals. Here immunoSEQ multiplex PCR was the method, and the copy in TCRdb shows in-frame clones only, minus some. The sample has about half a million clones, approximately 79% seen once; the top ten hold 10% to 15%. Sequencing used PBMCs. These receptors were obtained from a woman in her 40s in good health. Some clones in this sample may be carry-over from other donors' samples.

This chain uses TRBV11-2 with TRBJ2-4; weak D call: TRBD2 (5 bases). CDR1 SGHAT and CDR2 FQNNGV come from the germline V gene. This CDR3 has 14 residues. V was trimmed by 5 bases and J by 6 bases, leaving 14 bases between them. The CDR3 nucleotides are TGTGCCAGCAGCCCAAGCGGCGGTGGAAACATTCAGTACTTC. It yields the protein CASSPSGGGNIQYF.

CDR3 in DNA: TGTGCCACCAGCAGAGATGGGACACACTACAATGAGCAGTTCTTC. This gives the protein CATSRDGTHYNEQFF. The V gene is TRBV15, the J gene TRBJ2-1, with a tentative D call TRBD1 (6 bases). The germline gives CDR1 LNHNV, CDR2 YYDKDF (reference sequence). V was cut by 0 bases and J by 3 bases, with 9 bases left in between. The CDR3 runs to 15 residues. The full variable domain, rest sourced from reference TRBV15 and TRBJ2-1, is DAMVIQNPRYQVTQFGKPVTLSCSQTLNHNVMYWYQQKSSQAPKLLFHYYDKDFNNEADTPDNFQSRRPNTSFCFLDIRSPGLGDTAMYLCATSRDGTHYNEQFFGPGTRLTVL.

This clone turned up a few times. V gene TRBV5-1 combines with J gene TRBJ2-5, with 9 bases that match TRBD2. There are 15 residues in the CDR3. CDR1 and CDR2 (germline): SGHRS, YFSETQ. Trimming removed 0 bases from V and 5 bases from J; junction bases left unmatched: 5. CDR3 amino acids: CASSLGASGIETQYF. In DNA form, the CDR3 reads TGCGCCAGCAGCTTGGGGGCTAGCGGGATTGAGACCCAGTACTTC.

The V and J genes are TRBV19 and TRBJ2-7, with D tentatively TRBD1 (6 bases). Per the germline V gene, CDR1 is LNHDA and CDR2 is SQIVND (reference sequence). The V gene lost 3 bases and the J gene lost 0 bases, with 12 bases spanning the gap. This CDR3 spans 15 amino acids. The CDR3: CASSMGADSSYEQYF. In nucleotides, the CDR3 is TGTGCCAGTAGTATGGGGGCGGACAGCTCCTACGAGCAGTACTTC.

The rearrangement joins TRBV29-1 to TRBJ2-7, with D maybe TRBD1 (7 bases). The CDR3 has 15 residues. Germline CDR1 reads SQVTM; CDR2 reads ANQGSEA. Trimming pared 1 base from V and 3 bases from J, leaving 16 bases between. CDR3 region: CSVEGTGGANYEQYF. In DNA, the CDR3 is TGCAGCGTTGAAGGGACAGGAGGGGCTAACTACGAGCAGTACTTC.

This sequence joins TRBV28 and TRBJ2-1, with D tentatively TRBD2 (6 bases). In germline, CDR1 is MDHEN, CDR2 SYDVKM. The CDR3 totals 14 residues. V gave up 8 bases and J gave up 10 bases, with 21 bases separating them. The CDR3: CASGGGLNQAEQFF. The CDR3 nucleotides read TGTGCCAGCGGTGGGGGACTCAACCAGGCGGAGCAGTTCTTC.

The V call is TRBV21-1, the J call TRBJ2-3; the D call TRBD1 from the table was never checked on the DNA. TRBV21-1 is a known pseudogene. This CDR3 is 16 amino acids long. For the CDR3, the DNA is TGTGCCAGCAGCAAAAGGACAGGGGCCCTGGCAGATACGCAGTATTTT. Residues: CASSKRTGALADTQYF.

This clone was seen once. The chain joins TRBV18 to TRBJ2-1; D is possibly TRBD2 (6 bases). The V gene lost 3 bases and the J gene lost 2 bases, with 17 bases spanning the gap. CDR3 size: 17 residues. Germline V gene lookup returns CDR1 KGHSH and CDR2 LQKENI. The chain's CDR3 is CASSPAGGGVTYNEQFF. The DNA of the CDR3 is TGTGCCAGCTCACCGGCAGGAGGAGGGGTAACCTACAATGAGCAGTTCTTC.

The chain recombines TRBV11-2 with TRBJ1-4, with a tentative D call TRBD1 (5 bases). CDR1 SGHAT and CDR2 FQNNGV come from the germline V gene. The V and J ends lost 1 base and 13 bases respectively, with 13 bases between them. The CDR3 spans 13 residues. DNA for the CDR3: TGTGCCAGCAGCTTAGGTGGGCAGGGTAGACTGTTTTTT. The encoded protein is CASSLGGQGRLFF.

V and J are TRBV15 and TRBJ2-5, with 10 nucleotides matching TRBD1. The length of the CDR3 is 15 residues. CDR1 and CDR2 from the germline V gene are LNHNV and YYDKDF (reference sequence). The ends lost 3 bases at V and 4 bases at J; junction bases unmatched: 5. The DNA for the CDR3 is TGTGCCACCAGCAGGATGGACAGGGGGAGAGAGACCCAGTACTTC. It yields the protein CATSRMDRGRETQYF. Drawing the rest from reference TRBV15 and TRBJ2-5, the complete variable domain is DAMVIQNPRYQVTQFGKPVTLSCSQTLNHNVMYWYQQKSSQAPKLLFHYYDKDFNNEADTPDNFQSRRPNTSFCFLDIRSPGLGDTAMYLCATSRMDRGRETQYFGPGTRLLVL.

The J gene is TRBJ2-7, the V gene TRBV6-6, with TRBD1 matching 7 bases. The CDR3 loop spans 15 amino acids. Germline V gene sequence: CDR1 MNHNY, CDR2 SVGAGI (reference sequence). The junction had 7 bases not matched to a gene; V was cut back by 2 bases and J by 3 bases. CDR3 sequence: CASSYRTGAFYEQYF. DNA of the CDR3: TGTGCCAGCAGTTACCGAACAGGGGCCTTCTACGAGCAGTACTTC.

CDR3 region: CASSRTGYDNEQFF. DNA for the CDR3: TGTGCCAGCAGTAGGACAGGGTACGACAATGAGCAGTTCTTC. This chain joins TRBV27 and TRBJ2-1, with 8 positions matching TRBD1. Germline V gene sequence: CDR1 MNHEY, CDR2 SMNVEV (reference sequence). This CDR3 is 14 amino acids long. The V segment lost 5 bases and the J segment 5 bases; nucleotides outside the gene matches: 5.

The V and J genes are TRBV7-2 and TRBJ2-1; the match to TRBD2 covers 7 bases. The CDR3 has 15 amino acids. V gave up 1 base and J gave up 7 bases; unmatched junction bases: 7. Per germline, CDR1 SGHTA and CDR2 FQGNSA. CDR3 bases: TGTGCCAGCAGCTTAGAGGCGGGAGTGCGGAATGAGCAGTTCTTC. This sequence encodes CASSLEAGVRNEQFF.

V and J are TRBV5-4 and TRBJ2-3; D unclear. The CDR3 has 16 amino acids. The V end lost 4 bases, the J end lost 4 bases, and 19 bases lay between the germline ends. The germline CDR1 and CDR2 sequences are SGHNT and YYREEE (reference sequence). The CDR3 DNA sequence: TGTGCCAGCAGCCCCAGGTCCAGTGTCCTCGCAGATACGCAGTATTTT. Residues: CASSPRSSVLADTQYF.

V is TRBV5-6 and J is TRBJ2-1; D is perhaps TRBD2 (6 bases). Germline assignment: CDR1 SGHDT and CDR2 YYEEEE. Trimming shortened V by 4 bases and J by 2 bases, and 13 bases separated the two germline ends. CDR3 length: 15 amino acids. This chain's CDR3 is CASSNLARTYNEQFF. The CDR3 coding sequence is TGTGCCAGCAGCAACCTAGCGCGTACCTACAATGAGCAGTTCTTC. Supplemented by reference TRBV5-6 and TRBJ2-1, the full variable domain reads DAGVTQSPTHLIKTRGQQVTLRCSPKSGHDTVSWYQQALGQGPQFIFQYYEEEERQRGNFPDRFSGHQFPNYSSELNVNALLLGDSALYLCASSNLARTYNEQFFGPGTRLTVL.

J is TRBJ2-3 and V is TRBV29-1; 7 positions match TRBD2. V was pared by 4 bases and J by 1 base, with 5 bases of the junction left unmatched. CDR1 and CDR2 (germline): SQVTM, ANQGSEA. This CDR3 has 14 residues. The DNA of the CDR3 is TGCAGCGTTGTTTTCCTAGCGGGCACAGATACGCAGTATTTT. Translated: CSVVFLAGTDTQYF.

V is TRBV2 and J is TRBJ2-1, with 7 bases fitting TRBD1. This CDR3 is built from 15 residues. Germline lookup yields CDR1 SNHLY and CDR2 FYNNEI. Trimming removed 6 bases from V and 5 bases from J; junction bases left unmatched: 10. CDR3 nucleotides: TGTGCCAGCAGGGTACGACAGGGTCCCGACAATGAGCAGTTCTTC. This translates into CASRVRQGPDNEQFF.

This sequence joins TRBV9 and TRBJ2-7; TRBD2 is a possible D gene (6 bases). There are 13 residues in the CDR3. In germline, CDR1 is SGDLS, CDR2 YYNGEE. V was pared by 2 bases and J by 6 bases, with 12 bases between. CDR3 region: CASSVTGAGEQYF. CDR3 bases: TGTGCCAGCAGCGTTACGGGAGCTGGCGAGCAGTACTTC.

In this sample, this clone turned up once. The V gene is TRBV5-1, the J gene TRBJ2-1, with unresolved D. Germline CDR1 SGHRS, CDR2 YFSETQ. CDR3 size: 15 residues. V lost 4 bases to trimming and J lost 0 bases, with 11 bases between them. The CDR3 here is CASSPRSSSYNEQFF. The CDR3 nucleotides read TGCGCCAGCAGCCCCCGTTCGAGCTCCTACAATGAGCAGTTCTTC.

The rearrangement links TRBV7-3 to TRBJ2-3; possibly TRBD2 for D (5 bases). V lost 2 bases and J lost 0, with 12 bases in between. Germline V gene data show CDR1 as SGHTA and CDR2 as FQGTGA. This CDR3 region has 16 residues. CDR3 DNA sequence: TGTGCCAGCAGCTTAGGTGGGAGTACTAGCACAGATACGCAGTATTTT. Translated, it gives CASSLGGSTSTDTQYF.

This rearrangement joins TRBV5-4 to TRBJ2-3; 11 bases agree with TRBD2. The CDR3 contains 16 residues. Germline CDR1 is SGHNT and CDR2 is YYREEE (reference sequence). The V gene end was trimmed by 4 bases and the J gene end by 4 bases; junction bases not matched to a gene: 8. Here the CDR3 reads CASSKLAGGGADTQYF. DNA of the CDR3: TGTGCCAGCAGCAAATTAGCGGGAGGGGGGGCAGATACGCAGTATTTT.

This rearrangement joins TRBV6-5 to TRBJ2-7, with D unresolved. Trimming took 4 bases from V and 4 from J, leaving 17 bases between them. CDR1 and CDR2 (germline): MNHEY, SVGAGI. CDR3 size: 15 residues. CDR3 nucleotides: TGTGCCAGCAGTTTAGCCCAGAAAGGGCGATACGAGCAGTACTTC. Protein sequence: CASSLAQKGRYEQYF.

The gene calls are TRBV5-4 and TRBJ2-1; the match to TRBD2 covers 13 bases. The CDR3 runs 16 residues. Germline V gene data show CDR1 as SGHNT and CDR2 as YYREEE (reference sequence). V gave up 3 bases and J gave up 7 bases; unmatched junction bases: 7. The CDR3 is CASSYTSGRAKNEQFF. In DNA form, the CDR3 reads TGTGCCAGCAGCTACACTAGCGGGAGGGCCAAGAATGAGCAGTTCTTC.

The chain employs TRBV7-2 and TRBJ2-1, with TRBD1 as a possible D gene (5 bases). The CDR3 totals 12 residues. From germline, CDR1 is SGHTA and CDR2 FQGNSA. V was shortened by 2 bases and J by 14 bases, with 13 bases between the two germline ends. In DNA, the CDR3 is TGTGCCAGCAGCTTAAGTGGTGGCAGGGAGTTCTTC. Translated: CASSLSGGREFF.